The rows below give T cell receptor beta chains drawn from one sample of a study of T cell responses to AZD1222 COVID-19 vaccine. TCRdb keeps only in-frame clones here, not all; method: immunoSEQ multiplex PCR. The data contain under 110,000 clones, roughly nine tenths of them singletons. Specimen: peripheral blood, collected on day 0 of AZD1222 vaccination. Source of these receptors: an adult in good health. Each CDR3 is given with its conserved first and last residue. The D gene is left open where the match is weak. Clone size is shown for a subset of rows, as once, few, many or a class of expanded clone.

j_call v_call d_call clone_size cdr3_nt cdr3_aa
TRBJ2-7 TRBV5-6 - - TGTGCCAGCAGCAGGGACAAACCAGGACTAGTTGGGTCCTACGAGCAGTACTTC CASSRDKPGLVGSYEQYF
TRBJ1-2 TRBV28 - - TGTGCCAGCAGTCCCCAGGACCGGGTTAACTATGGCTACACCTTC CASSPQDRVNYGYTF
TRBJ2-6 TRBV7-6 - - TGTGCCAGCAGTTTAGGGGGGCACAGCTCTGGGGCCAACGTCCTGACTTTC CASSLGGHSSGANVLTF
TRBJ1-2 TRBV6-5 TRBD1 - TGTGCCAGCAGATCAGGGGGCGCGCTGGGCTACACCTTC CASRSGGALGYTF
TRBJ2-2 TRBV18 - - TGTGCCAGCTCACTACAGGACGCGAACACCGGGGAGCTGTTTTTT CASSLQDANTGELFF
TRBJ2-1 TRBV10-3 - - TGTGCCACGGGGCAGGGGCAAACTAGGCCGGGATCCTACAATGAGCAGTTCTTC CATGQGQTRPGSYNEQFF
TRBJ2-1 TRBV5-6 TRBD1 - TGTGCCAGCAGCCCGACAGGGGTCAATGAGCAGTTCTTC CASSPTGVNEQFF
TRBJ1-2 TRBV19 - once TGTGCCAGTAGTAAAACAGATATCTTCTATGGCTACACCTTC CASSKTDIFYGYTF
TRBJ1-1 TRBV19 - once TGTGCCAGTAGTATAGATTGGACCGGGAAGAACACTGAAGCTTTCTTT CASSIDWTGKNTEAFF
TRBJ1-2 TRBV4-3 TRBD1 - TGCGCCAGCAGCCAAGGACAGGGTGATGGCTACACCTTC CASSQGQGDGYTF
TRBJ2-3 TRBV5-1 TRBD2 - TGCGCCAGCAGCTTTCTAAGACTAGCGGGAGAACCCACAGATACGCAGTATTTT CASSFLRLAGEPTDTQYF
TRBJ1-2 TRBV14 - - TGTGCCAGCAGCCAAGATATTTGGGGATCGTATGGCTACACCTTC CASSQDIWGSYGYTF
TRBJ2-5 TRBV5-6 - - TGTGCCAGCAGCCTACAGGGCCGGTTGACAGAGACCCAGTACTTC CASSLQGRLTETQYF
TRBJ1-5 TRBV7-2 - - TGTGCCAGCAGCTTTGTGGAAAATCAGCCCCAGCATTTT CASSFVENQPQHF
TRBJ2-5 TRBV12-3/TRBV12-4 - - TGTGCCAGCAGAATCCAAGAGACCCAGTACTTC CASRIQETQYF
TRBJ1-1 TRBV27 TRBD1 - TGTGCCAGCAGTTTCCAGACAGGGGTCGCTGAAGCTTTCTTT CASSFQTGVAEAFF
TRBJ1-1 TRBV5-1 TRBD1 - TGCGCCAGTCAGACAGGGTTGAACACTGAAGCTTTCTTT CASQTGLNTEAFF
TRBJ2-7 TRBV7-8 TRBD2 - TGTGCCAGCAGCTTAGAACAGCGGGAGGGCCGTGGCAAGCAGTACTTC CASSLEQREGRGKQYF
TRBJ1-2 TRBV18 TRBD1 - TGTGCCAGCTCACCGATAGGACAGGGGGACTTCTATGGCTACACCTTC CASSPIGQGDFYGYTF
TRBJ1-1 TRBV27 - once TGTGCCAGCAGGGAGGGGCACATGAACACTGAAGCTTTCTTT CASREGHMNTEAFF
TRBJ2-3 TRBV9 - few TGTGCCAGCAGCGTAAGCACAGATACGCAGTATTTT CASSVSTDTQYF
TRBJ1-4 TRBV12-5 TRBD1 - TGTGCTAGTGGTTTGGTAAGAGGGGGCGGTAATGAAAAACTGTTTTTT CASGLVRGGGNEKLFF